A selection of T cell receptor beta chains follows, all from one sample in a study of blood T cell repertoires in COVID-19. Clones were read by immunoSEQ multiplex PCR, and TCRdb kept only the in-frame ones, dropping some. The profile covers 180,000 or so clones, with over 70% appearing a single time and 5.5% to 8% taken by the ten largest. Sequencing was performed on peripheral blood. The receptors stem from a woman between 40 and 55 years old with COVID-19, enrolled during active disease. Each CDR3 is given with its conserved first and last residue. A D gene is named only where the DNA matches it firmly. The size of a clone is reported for some rows only, either as once, few or many, or as a class for expanded clones.

J gene: TRBJ1-2; D gene: TRBD1; clone size: .; V gene: TRBV16; CDR3 protein: CASSQGTGLANYGYTF; CDR3 DNA: TGTGCCAGCAGCCAAGGGACAGGGCTTGCTAACTATGGCTACACCTTC
J gene: TRBJ1-4; D gene: TRBD1; clone size: .; V gene: TRBV28; CDR3 protein: CASSFSTGAELFF; CDR3 DNA: TGTGCCAGCAGTTTCAGTACAGGGGCCGAACTGTTTTTT
J gene: TRBJ1-1; D gene: .; clone size: .; V gene: TRBV19; CDR3 protein: CASSTLGGAEAFF; CDR3 DNA: TGTGCCAGTAGTACTCTCGGCGGAGCTGAAGCTTTCTTT
J gene: TRBJ2-1; D gene: TRBD2; clone size: .; V gene: TRBV5-1; CDR3 protein: CASSVAGADYNEQFF; CDR3 DNA: TGCGCCAGCAGTGTAGCGGGAGCCGACTACAATGAGCAGTTCTTC
J gene: TRBJ2-4; D gene: .; clone size: .; V gene: TRBV5-1; CDR3 protein: CASSLSGNRNIQYF; CDR3 DNA: TGCGCCAGCAGCCTTTCAGGGAACAGAAACATTCAGTACTTC
J gene: TRBJ2-6; D gene: .; clone size: .; V gene: TRBV7-3; CDR3 protein: CASSAPGGSGANVLTF; CDR3 DNA: TGTGCCAGCAGCGCACCCGGCGGGTCTGGGGCCAACGTCCTGACTTTC
J gene: TRBJ1-1; D gene: TRBD1; clone size: .; V gene: TRBV4-1; CDR3 protein: CASSYFGTGEGTEAFF; CDR3 DNA: TGCGCCAGCAGCTACTTCGGGACAGGGGAGGGCACTGAAGCTTTCTTT
J gene: TRBJ2-7; D gene: TRBD1; clone size: .; V gene: TRBV7-8; CDR3 protein: CASSSPGQGNYEQYF; CDR3 DNA: TGTGCCAGCAGCTCCCCGGGACAGGGAAACTACGAGCAGTACTTC
J gene: TRBJ1-5; D gene: TRBD1; clone size: few; V gene: TRBV7-8; CDR3 protein: CASSVRQGNQPQHF; CDR3 DNA: TGTGCCAGCAGCGTACGACAGGGAAATCAGCCCCAGCATTTT
J gene: TRBJ2-4; D gene: .; clone size: .; V gene: TRBV6-1; CDR3 protein: CASSEFTGFEAKNIQYF; CDR3 DNA: TGTGCCAGCAGTGAGTTCACAGGGTTCGAGGCCAAAAACATTCAGTACTTC
J gene: TRBJ2-3; D gene: TRBD1; clone size: .; V gene: TRBV20-1; CDR3 protein: CSATDRGASTDTQYF; CDR3 DNA: TGCAGTGCTACTGACAGGGGAGCTAGCACAGATACGCAGTATTTT
J gene: TRBJ2-3; D gene: .; clone size: .; V gene: TRBV5-4; CDR3 protein: CASSGAADTQYF; CDR3 DNA: TGTGCCAGCAGCGGGGCCGCAGATACGCAGTATTTT
J gene: TRBJ2-1; D gene: .; clone size: .; V gene: TRBV6-6; CDR3 protein: CASSYWRETGYNEQFF; CDR3 DNA: TGTGCCAGCAGTTACTGGCGCGAGACAGGTTACAATGAGCAGTTCTTC
J gene: TRBJ1-5; D gene: .; clone size: .; V gene: TRBV3-1/TRBV3-2; CDR3 protein: CASSQVFMAGSSNQPQHF; CDR3 DNA: TGTGCCAGCAGCCAGGTATTTATGGCGGGATCCAGCAATCAGCCCCAGCATTTT
J gene: TRBJ2-3; D gene: .; clone size: few; V gene: TRBV2; CDR3 protein: CASSVRGLSTQYF; CDR3 DNA: TGTGCCAGCAGTGTTCGGGGACTCAGTACGCAGTATTTT
J gene: TRBJ2-2; D gene: .; clone size: .; V gene: TRBV6-1; CDR3 protein: CASSEIRGTGELFF; CDR3 DNA: TGTGCCAGCAGTGAAATCAGGGGAACCGGGGAGCTGTTTTTT
J gene: TRBJ2-5; D gene: .; clone size: .; V gene: TRBV28; CDR3 protein: CASSLNGETQYF; CDR3 DNA: TGTGCCAGCAGTTTAAACGGGGAGACCCAGTACTTC
J gene: TRBJ2-5; D gene: TRBD2; clone size: .; V gene: TRBV29-1; CDR3 protein: CSVRLAGGQETQYF; CDR3 DNA: TGCAGCGTGCGACTAGCGGGGGGCCAAGAGACCCAGTACTTC
J gene: TRBJ2-1; D gene: TRBD2; clone size: few; V gene: TRBV11-2; CDR3 protein: CASSTGLAGGYNEQFF; CDR3 DNA: TGTGCCAGCAGCACCGGACTAGCGGGGGGCTACAATGAGCAGTTCTTC
J gene: TRBJ2-2; D gene: TRBD1; clone size: .; V gene: TRBV2; CDR3 protein: CASGDRANTGELFF; CDR3 DNA: TGTGCCAGCGGGGACAGGGCGAACACCGGGGAGCTGTTTTTT
J gene: TRBJ1-2; D gene: .; clone size: .; V gene: TRBV24-1; CDR3 protein: CATQGTLASRKYGYTF; CDR3 DNA: TGTGCCACACAGGGCACCTTGGCCTCTCGGAAATATGGCTACACCTTC
J gene: TRBJ1-1; D gene: .; clone size: .; V gene: TRBV7-2; CDR3 protein: CASRGPLNTEAFF; CDR3 DNA: TGTGCCAGCAGGGGCCCTTTAAACACTGAAGCTTTCTTT
J gene: TRBJ1-5; D gene: TRBD1; clone size: .; V gene: TRBV29-1; CDR3 protein: CSVVTGAAQPQHF; CDR3 DNA: TGCAGCGTTGTAACAGGGGCTGCTCAGCCCCAGCATTTT
J gene: TRBJ1-4; D gene: TRBD1; clone size: .; V gene: TRBV15; CDR3 protein: CATSTDRANEKLFF; CDR3 DNA: TGTGCCACCAGCACGGACAGGGCTAATGAAAAACTGTTTTTT
J gene: TRBJ2-6; D gene: .; clone size: .; V gene: TRBV28; CDR3 protein: CASRTGGGANVLTF; CDR3 DNA: TGTGCCAGCAGAACGGGTGGTGGGGCCAACGTCCTGACTTTC
J gene: TRBJ1-5; D gene: .; clone size: .; V gene: TRBV19; CDR3 protein: CASTPYSNQPQHF; CDR3 DNA: TGTGCCAGTACCCCTTATAGCAATCAGCCCCAGCATTTT
J gene: TRBJ2-5; D gene: .; clone size: .; V gene: TRBV12-3/TRBV12-4; CDR3 protein: CASSLPDKTQYF; CDR3 DNA: TGTGCCAGCAGTTTACCGGACAAGACCCAGTACTTC
J gene: TRBJ2-3; D gene: .; clone size: .; V gene: TRBV7-8; CDR3 protein: CASSPGTTDTQYF; CDR3 DNA: TGTGCCAGCAGCCCCGGGACAACAGATACGCAGTATTTT
J gene: TRBJ2-6; D gene: .; clone size: .; V gene: TRBV27; CDR3 protein: CASSLSSSRAGANVLTF; CDR3 DNA: TGTGCCAGCAGTTTATCTTCCTCCCGGGCTGGGGCCAACGTCCTGACTTTC
J gene: TRBJ2-3; D gene: .; clone size: .; V gene: TRBV28; CDR3 protein: CASSLPGYTDTQYF; CDR3 DNA: TGTGCCAGCAGTTTACCGGGGTACACAGATACGCAGTATTTT
J gene: TRBJ2-7; D gene: TRBD1; clone size: .; V gene: TRBV6-5; CDR3 protein: CASSYSGQAKYEQYF; CDR3 DNA: TGTGCCAGCAGTTACTCGGGACAGGCAAAGTACGAGCAGTACTTC
J gene: TRBJ2-7; D gene: .; clone size: .; V gene: TRBV1; CDR3 protein: CTSKGGGRIYSYEQYF; CDR3 DNA: TGCACCAGCAAAGGGGGGGGGAGGATCTACTCCTACGAGCAGTACTTC